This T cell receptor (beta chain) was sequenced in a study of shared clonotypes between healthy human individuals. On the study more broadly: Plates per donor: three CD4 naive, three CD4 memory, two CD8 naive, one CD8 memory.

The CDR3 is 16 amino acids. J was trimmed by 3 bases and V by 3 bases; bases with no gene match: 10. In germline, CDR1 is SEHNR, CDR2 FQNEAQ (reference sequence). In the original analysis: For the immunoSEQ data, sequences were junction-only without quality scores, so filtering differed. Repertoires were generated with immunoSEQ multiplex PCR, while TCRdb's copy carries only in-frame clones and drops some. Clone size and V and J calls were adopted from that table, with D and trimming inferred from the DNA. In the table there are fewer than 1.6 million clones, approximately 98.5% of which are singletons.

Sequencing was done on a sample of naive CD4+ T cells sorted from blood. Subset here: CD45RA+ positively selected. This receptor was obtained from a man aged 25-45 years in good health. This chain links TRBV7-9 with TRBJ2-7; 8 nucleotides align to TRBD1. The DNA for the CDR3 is TGTGCCAGCAGCTTGGGCAGGGGGCTCGATCGCTACGAGCAGTACTTC. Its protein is CASSLGRGLDRYEQYF.